This TCR beta chain was obtained from a study of T cells in Graves' hyperthyroidism and ophthalmopathy. Amplification targeted TCR beta CDR3 regions from RNA transcripts. The primer set for the first-round RT-PCR of the TCR CDR3 was HTBI. Each CDR3 protein is one row after TCRdb ran MiXCR on the multiplex PCR reads. The sample shows hundreds of thousands of distinct CDR3 sequences, roughly 46% of them seen only once. Regarding the study as a whole: Most clonotypes that expanded in the thyroid above 0.001 also showed up in blood. The model anticipated ophthalmopathy a median around six months pre-onset.

Concerning this clonotype: Its antigen is undetermined.

The study left out patients who had uncontrolled infection, other autoimmune disease, pregnancy or lactation. Trimming removed 4 bases at V and 8 bases at J, with 10 bases between. CDR1 is KGHDR and CDR2 is SFDVKD in the germline V gene. The CDR3 is 12 amino acids. Source material: peripheral blood or thyroid tissue (not recorded which). This TCR was recovered from an adult man with Graves' disease, either hyperthyroidism or ophthalmopathy (not recorded which). The rearrangement joins TRBV24-1 to TRBJ1-2, with D unresolved. The CDR3 here is CATSDGVDGYTF. The CDR3 DNA is TGTGCCACCAGTGACGGGGTGGACGGCTACACCTTC.